Here is one T cell receptor (beta chain) with its context. A junction end diverges from the germline sequence, so it may reflect a read error. This sample was included in a study of breast tumors, draining lymph nodes, adjacent tissues. Germline V gives CDR1 MNHEY, CDR2 SVGEGT. This CDR3 spans 11 amino acids. MiXCR, applied by TCRdb to the multiplex PCR reads, yields one record per CDR3 protein. The table has about 300,000 distinct CDR3 sequences, around 30% seen once. Samples came from axillary lymph nodes draining the breast cancer. The receptor's source is a female donor with breast cancer. Some clones in this sample may be carry-over from other donors' samples. Sequenced input: axillary lymph node tissue. The chain joins TRBV6-2 or TRBV6-3 to TRBJ2-1; D could derive from TRBD1 or TRBD2 (6 bases each). CDR3 in amino acids: CAIGGRTARLF. The CDR3 region has the DNA TGTGCCATTGGGGGGAGGACAGCCCGGCTCTTC.